The 9 T cell receptor beta chains reported below all come from one sample, sequenced in a study of resident and recirculating memory T cells in vitiligo. Here immunoSEQ multiplex PCR was the method, and the copy in TCRdb shows in-frame clones only, minus some. Seen here are fewer than 85,000 clones, 92% observed once, and the top ten hold about 5.5%. The sequenced sample consisted of blood. The receptors come from a male donor with vitiligo.

This chain uses TRBV28 with TRBJ1-2, with D possibly matching TRBD1 (6 bases). This CDR3 region has 14 residues. V was cut by 1 base and J by 7 bases, with 13 bases left in between. Germline loops: CDR1 MDHEN, CDR2 SYDVKM. This CDR3 is CASSLSDGGPGYTF. In DNA, the CDR3 is TGTGCCAGCAGTTTATCCGACGGGGGGCCTGGCTACACCTTC.

V gene TRBV20-1 combines with J gene TRBJ2-7, with unresolved D. V gave up 3 bases and J gave up 3 bases, with 6 bases separating them. The CDR3 extends over 11 amino acids. CDR1 and CDR2 from the germline V gene are DFQATT and SNEGSKA (reference sequence). CDR3: CSARRDYEQYF. CDR3 DNA: TGCAGTGCTAGGCGCGACTACGAGCAGTACTTC.

A single count supports this clone. The DNA of the CDR3 is TGTGCCATCAGTGAGGTGGGACAGGGGAATGGCTACACCTTC. Protein: CAISEVGQGNGYTF. The chain links TRBV10-3 to TRBJ1-2; 10 nucleotides align to TRBD1. The CDR3 runs to 14 residues. Germline trimming cut 2 bases from V and 6 bases from J; bases unmatched to any gene: 3. Per germline, CDR1 ENHRY and CDR2 SYGVKD.

The gene calls are TRBV5-6 and TRBJ2-5, with D possibly being TRBD1 (6 bases). The germline gives CDR1 SGHDT, CDR2 YYEEEE. The CDR3 consists of 15 residues. The V end was cut by 2 bases, the J end by 4 bases, with 15 bases between. CDR3 in amino acids: CASSLVVQGVETQYF. The CDR3 DNA sequence: TGTGCCAGCAGCTTAGTTGTACAGGGTGTAGAGACCCAGTACTTC. The full variable domain, in which reference TRBV5-6 and TRBJ2-5 provide the parts outside the CDR3, is DAGVTQSPTHLIKTRGQQVTLRCSPKSGHDTVSWYQQALGQGPQFIFQYYEEEERQRGNFPDRFSGHQFPNYSSELNVNALLLGDSALYLCASSLVVQGVETQYFGPGTRLLVL.

The J gene is TRBJ2-5, the V gene TRBV11-2, with a tentative D call TRBD2 (6 bases). The V and J ends lost 5 bases and 7 bases respectively, with 14 bases between them. CDR1 is SGHAT and CDR2 is FQNNGV in the germline V gene. The CDR3 length is 13 residues. CDR3: CASSPGLEGTQYF. The CDR3 DNA is TGTGCCAGCAGCCCCGGCCTGGAGGGGACCCAGTACTTC.

The chain employs TRBV7-2 and TRBJ2-7, with 7 bases lining up with TRBD1. CDR3 length equals 15 residues. The V gene end was trimmed by 5 bases and the J gene end by 2 bases; junction bases not matched to a gene: 9. The germline V gene encodes CDR1 SGHTA and CDR2 FQGNSA. This chain's CDR3 is CASSEGTARTYEQYF. The CDR3 DNA reads as TGTGCCAGCAGCGAGGGGACAGCTAGAACCTACGAGCAGTACTTC. The full variable domain, in which reference TRBV7-2 and TRBJ2-7 provide the parts outside the CDR3, is GAGVSQSPSNKVTEKGKDVELRCDPISGHTALYWYRQSLGQGLEFLIYFQGNSAPDKSGLPSDRFSAERTGGSVSTLTIQRTQQEDSAVYLCASSEGTARTYEQYFGPGTRLTVT.

The chain combines TRBV7-9 with TRBJ2-1; no reliable D call. Germline CDR1 and CDR2: SEHNR and FQNEAQ (reference sequence). The ends were cut back, 1 base at V and 10 bases at J, with 8 bases in the middle. This CDR3 has 12 residues. Here the CDR3 DNA reads TGTGCCAGCAGCTTAGAAGACTCAGAGCAGTTCTTC. Encoded protein: CASSLEDSEQFF.

The rearrangement links TRBV6-6 to TRBJ1-1; no clear D. The CDR3 has 13 amino acids. Germline V gives CDR1 MNHNY, CDR2 SVGAGI (reference sequence). V was shortened by 5 bases and J by 3 bases, with 10 bases between the two germline ends. DNA of the CDR3: TGTGCCAGCAGTCCCGGTGGTTACACTGAAGCTTTCTTT. It codes for CASSPGGYTEAFF.

In DNA form, the CDR3 reads TGTGCCAGCAGTCTCCCCGGGACAGGGTCCTCCGATACGCAGTATTTT. Translating gives CASSLPGTGSSDTQYF. This rearrangement joins TRBV27 to TRBJ2-3; 9 bases are a match to TRBD1. V lost 5 bases and J lost 6; bases outside the gene matches: 12. Germline values: CDR1 MNHEY, CDR2 SMNVEV (reference sequence). The CDR3 covers 16 residues.